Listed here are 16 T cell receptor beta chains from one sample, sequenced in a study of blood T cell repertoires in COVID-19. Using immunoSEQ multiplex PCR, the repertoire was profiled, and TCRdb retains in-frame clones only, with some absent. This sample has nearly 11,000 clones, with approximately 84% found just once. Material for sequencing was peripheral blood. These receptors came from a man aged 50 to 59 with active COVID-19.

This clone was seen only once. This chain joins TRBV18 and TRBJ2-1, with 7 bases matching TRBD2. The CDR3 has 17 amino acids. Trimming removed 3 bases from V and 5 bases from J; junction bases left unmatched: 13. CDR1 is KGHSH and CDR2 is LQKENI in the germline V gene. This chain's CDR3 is CASSPSLSGGSHNEQFF. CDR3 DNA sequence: TGTGCCAGCTCACCGTCGCTATCGGGAGGATCGCACAATGAGCAGTTCTTC. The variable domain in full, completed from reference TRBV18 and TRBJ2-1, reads NAGVMQNPRHLVRRRGQEARLRCSPMKGHSHVYWYRQLPEEGLKFMVYLQKENIIDESGMPKERFSAEFPKEGPSILRIQQVVRGDSAAYFCASSPSLSGGSHNEQFFGPGTRLTVL.

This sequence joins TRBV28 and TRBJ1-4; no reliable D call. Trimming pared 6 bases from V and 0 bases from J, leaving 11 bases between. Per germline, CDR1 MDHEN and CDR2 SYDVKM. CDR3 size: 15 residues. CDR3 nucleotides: TGTGCCAGCAGCCCCCCCCCAGCAACTAATGAAAAACTGTTTTTT. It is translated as CASSPPPATNEKLFF.

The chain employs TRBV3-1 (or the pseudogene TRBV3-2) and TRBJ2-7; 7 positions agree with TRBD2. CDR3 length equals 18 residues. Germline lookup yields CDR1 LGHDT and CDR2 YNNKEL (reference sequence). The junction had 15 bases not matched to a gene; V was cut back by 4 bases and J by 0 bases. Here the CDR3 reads CASSLVGLTGRPSYEQYF. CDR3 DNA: TGTGCCAGCAGCCTGGTGGGACTAACGGGGCGCCCCTCCTACGAGCAGTACTTC.

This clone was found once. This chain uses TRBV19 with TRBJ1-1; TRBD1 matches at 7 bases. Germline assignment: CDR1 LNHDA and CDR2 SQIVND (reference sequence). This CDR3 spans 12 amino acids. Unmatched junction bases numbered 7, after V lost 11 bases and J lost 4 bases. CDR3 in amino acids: CAGSQGSTEAFF. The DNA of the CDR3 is TGTGCCGGATCACAGGGGAGCACTGAAGCTTTCTTT.

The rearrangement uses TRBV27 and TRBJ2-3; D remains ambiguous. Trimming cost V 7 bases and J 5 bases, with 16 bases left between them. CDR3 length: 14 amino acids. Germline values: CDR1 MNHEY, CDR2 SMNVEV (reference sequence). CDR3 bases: TGTGCCAGCATCAGCGCTTTAGGCGGAGATACGCAGTATTTT. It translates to CASISALGGDTQYF.

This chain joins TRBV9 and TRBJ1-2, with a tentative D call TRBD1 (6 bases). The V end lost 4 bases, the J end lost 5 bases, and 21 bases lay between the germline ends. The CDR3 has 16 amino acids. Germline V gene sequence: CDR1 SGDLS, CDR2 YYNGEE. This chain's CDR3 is CASSKSGGREWYGYTF. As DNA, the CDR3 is TGTGCCAGCAGCAAATCCGGGGGGCGCGAGTGGTATGGCTACACCTTC.

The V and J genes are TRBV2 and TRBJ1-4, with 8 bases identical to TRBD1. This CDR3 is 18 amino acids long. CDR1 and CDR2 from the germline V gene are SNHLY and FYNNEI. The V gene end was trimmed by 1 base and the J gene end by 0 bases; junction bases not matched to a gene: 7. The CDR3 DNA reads TGTGCCAGCAGTGAAGGGACAGGGCAGTCGGCAACTAATGAAAAACTGTTTTTT. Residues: CASSEGTGQSATNEKLFF.

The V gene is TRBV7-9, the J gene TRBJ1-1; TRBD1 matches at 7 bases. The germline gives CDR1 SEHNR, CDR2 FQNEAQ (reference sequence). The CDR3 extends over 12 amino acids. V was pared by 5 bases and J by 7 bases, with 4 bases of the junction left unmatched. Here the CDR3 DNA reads TGTGCCAGCAGCGGGCGGGACAGTGAAGCTTTCTTT. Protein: CASSGRDSEAFF.

DNA for the CDR3: TGTGCCAGCAGCCAAGAGAGCGGAACTAGCGGGAGAGGGGAAAATGAGCAGTTCTTC. Translation gives CASSQESGTSGRGENEQFF. The chain is built from TRBV3-1 (or the pseudogene TRBV3-2) and TRBJ2-1, with 11 bases that match TRBD2. In germline, CDR1 is LGHDT, CDR2 YNNKEL (reference sequence). Unmatched junction bases numbered 14, after V lost 0 bases and J lost 7 bases. This CDR3 comprises 19 residues.

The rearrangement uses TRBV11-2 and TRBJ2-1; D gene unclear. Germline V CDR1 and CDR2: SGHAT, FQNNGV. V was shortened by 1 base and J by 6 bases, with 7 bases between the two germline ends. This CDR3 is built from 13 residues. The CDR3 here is CASSLVAVNEQFF. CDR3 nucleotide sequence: TGTGCCAGCAGCTTAGTCGCGGTCAATGAGCAGTTCTTC. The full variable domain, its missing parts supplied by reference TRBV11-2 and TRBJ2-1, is EAGVAQSPRYKIIEKRQSVAFWCNPISGHATLYWYQQILGQGPKLLIQFQNNGVVDDSQLPKDRFSAERLKGVDSTLKIQPAKLEDSAVYLCASSLVAVNEQFFGPGTRLTVL.

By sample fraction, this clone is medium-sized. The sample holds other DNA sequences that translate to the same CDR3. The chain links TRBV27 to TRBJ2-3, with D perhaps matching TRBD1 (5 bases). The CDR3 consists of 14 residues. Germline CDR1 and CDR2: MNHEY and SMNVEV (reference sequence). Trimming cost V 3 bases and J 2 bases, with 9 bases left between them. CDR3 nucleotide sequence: TGTGCCAGCAGTTTCCAGGGCGACACAGATACGCAGTATTTT. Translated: CASSFQGDTDTQYF.

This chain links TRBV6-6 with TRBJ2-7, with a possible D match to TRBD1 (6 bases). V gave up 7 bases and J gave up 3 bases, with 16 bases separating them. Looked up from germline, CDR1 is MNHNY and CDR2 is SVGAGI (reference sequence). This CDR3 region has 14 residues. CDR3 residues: CASTKARDNYEQYF. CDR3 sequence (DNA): TGTGCCAGCACCAAAGCAAGGGACAACTACGAGCAGTACTTC.

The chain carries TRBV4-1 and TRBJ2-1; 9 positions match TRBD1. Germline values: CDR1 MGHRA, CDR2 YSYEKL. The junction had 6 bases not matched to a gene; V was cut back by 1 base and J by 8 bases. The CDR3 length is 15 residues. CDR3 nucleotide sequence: TGCGCCAGCAGCCAAGCACAGGGGGCTGTCGATGAGCAGTTCTTC. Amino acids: CASSQAQGAVDEQFF.

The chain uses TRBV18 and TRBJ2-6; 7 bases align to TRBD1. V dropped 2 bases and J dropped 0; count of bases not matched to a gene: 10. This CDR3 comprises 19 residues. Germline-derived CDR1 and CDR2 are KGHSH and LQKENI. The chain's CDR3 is CASSPKLGQASSGANVLTF. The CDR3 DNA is TGTGCCAGCTCACCAAAATTAGGACAGGCAAGCTCTGGGGCCAACGTCCTGACTTTC.

The CDR3 loop is CASSTGGIGLAASTDTQYF. CDR3 in DNA: TGCGCCAGCTCCACAGGGGGCATCGGACTAGCGGCTAGCACAGATACGCAGTATTTT. J is TRBJ2-3 and V is TRBV5-1; D is perhaps TRBD2 (10 bases). The CDR3 length is 19 residues. V was shortened by 7 bases and J by 0 bases, with 27 bases between the two germline ends. Germline V CDR1 and CDR2: SGHRS, YFSETQ.

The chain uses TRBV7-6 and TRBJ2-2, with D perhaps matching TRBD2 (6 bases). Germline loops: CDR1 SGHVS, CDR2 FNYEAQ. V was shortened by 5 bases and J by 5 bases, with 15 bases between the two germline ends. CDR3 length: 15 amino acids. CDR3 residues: CASSLVPEGTGELFF. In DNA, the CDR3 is TGTGCCAGCAGCCTAGTCCCGGAGGGGACCGGGGAGCTGTTTTTT.